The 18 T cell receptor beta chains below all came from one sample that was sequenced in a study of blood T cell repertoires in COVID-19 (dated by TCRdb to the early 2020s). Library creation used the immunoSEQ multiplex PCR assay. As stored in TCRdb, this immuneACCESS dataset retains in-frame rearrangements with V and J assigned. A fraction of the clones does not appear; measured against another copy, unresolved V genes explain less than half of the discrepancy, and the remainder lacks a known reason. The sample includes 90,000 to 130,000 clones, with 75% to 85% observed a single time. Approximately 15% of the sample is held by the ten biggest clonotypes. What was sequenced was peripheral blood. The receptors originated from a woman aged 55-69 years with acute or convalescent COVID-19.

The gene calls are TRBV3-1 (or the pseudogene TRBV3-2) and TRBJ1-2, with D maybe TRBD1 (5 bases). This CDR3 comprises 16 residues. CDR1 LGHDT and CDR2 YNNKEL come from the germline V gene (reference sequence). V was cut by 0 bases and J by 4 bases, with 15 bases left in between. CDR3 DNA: TGTGCCAGCAGCCAAGATCCGGCAGGGCTCGGCTATGGCTACACCTTC. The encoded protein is CASSQDPAGLGYGYTF.

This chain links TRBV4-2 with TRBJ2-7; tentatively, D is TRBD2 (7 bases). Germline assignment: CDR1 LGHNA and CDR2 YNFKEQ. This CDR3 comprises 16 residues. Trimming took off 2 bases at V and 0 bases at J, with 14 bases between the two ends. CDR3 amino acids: CASSQLGGGRSYEQYF. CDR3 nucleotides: TGTGCCAGCAGCCAATTAGGGGGGGGCCGCTCCTACGAGCAGTACTTC.

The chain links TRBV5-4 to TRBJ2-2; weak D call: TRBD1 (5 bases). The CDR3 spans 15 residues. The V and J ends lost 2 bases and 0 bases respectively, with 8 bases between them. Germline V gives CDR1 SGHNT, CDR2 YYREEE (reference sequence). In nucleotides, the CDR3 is TGTGCCAGCAGCTTCGACAGCGCGAACACCGGGGAGCTGTTTTTT. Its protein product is CASSFDSANTGELFF.

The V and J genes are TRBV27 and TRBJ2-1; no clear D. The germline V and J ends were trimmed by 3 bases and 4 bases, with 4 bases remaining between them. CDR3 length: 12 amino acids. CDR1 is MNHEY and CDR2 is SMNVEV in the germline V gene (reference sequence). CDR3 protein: CASSFPYNEQFF. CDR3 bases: TGTGCCAGCAGTTTCCCATACAATGAGCAGTTCTTC.

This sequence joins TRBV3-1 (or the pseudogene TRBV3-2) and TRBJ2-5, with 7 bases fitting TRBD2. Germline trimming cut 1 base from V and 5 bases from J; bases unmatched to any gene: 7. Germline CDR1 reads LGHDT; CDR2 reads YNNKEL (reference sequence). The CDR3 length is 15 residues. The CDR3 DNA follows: TGTGCCAGCAGCCAAGTGGGAGGGGCCGGGGAGACCCAGTACTTC. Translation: CASSQVGGAGETQYF.

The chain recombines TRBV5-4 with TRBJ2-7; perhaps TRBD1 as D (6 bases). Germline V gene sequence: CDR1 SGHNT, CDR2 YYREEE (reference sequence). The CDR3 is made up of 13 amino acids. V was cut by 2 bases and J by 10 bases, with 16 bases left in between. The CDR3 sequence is CASSFGQKFIQYF. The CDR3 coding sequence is TGTGCCAGCAGCTTTGGACAGAAGTTTATACAGTACTTC.

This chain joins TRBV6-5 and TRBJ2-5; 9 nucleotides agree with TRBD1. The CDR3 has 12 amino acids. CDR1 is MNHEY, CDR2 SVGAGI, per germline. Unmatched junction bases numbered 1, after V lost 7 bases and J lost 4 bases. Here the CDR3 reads CASKDRGETQYF. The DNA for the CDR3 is TGTGCCAGCAAGGACAGGGGAGAGACCCAGTACTTC.

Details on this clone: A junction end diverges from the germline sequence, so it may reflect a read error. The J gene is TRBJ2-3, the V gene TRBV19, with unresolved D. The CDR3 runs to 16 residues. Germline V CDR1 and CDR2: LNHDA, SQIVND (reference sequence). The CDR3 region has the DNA TGTGCCAGTAGTCTAGATATAGCTCCCGGCACAGATACGCAGTATTTT. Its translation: CASSLDIAPGTDTQYF.

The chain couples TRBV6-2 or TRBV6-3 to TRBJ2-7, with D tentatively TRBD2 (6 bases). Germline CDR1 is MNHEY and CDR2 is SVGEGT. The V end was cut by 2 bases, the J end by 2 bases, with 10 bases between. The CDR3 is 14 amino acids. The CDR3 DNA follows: TGTGCCAGCAGTTACCTTAGCGGTACCTACGAGCAGTACTTC. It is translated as CASSYLSGTYEQYF.

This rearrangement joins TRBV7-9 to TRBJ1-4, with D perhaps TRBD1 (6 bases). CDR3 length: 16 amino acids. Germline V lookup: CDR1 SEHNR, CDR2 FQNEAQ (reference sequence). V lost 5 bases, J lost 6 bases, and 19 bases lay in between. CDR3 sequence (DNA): TGTGCCAGCAGCCGTCGGGTGGTGGCAGGGGATGAAAAACTGTTTTTT. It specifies CASSRRVVAGDEKLFF. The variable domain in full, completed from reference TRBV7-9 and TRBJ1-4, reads DTGVSQNPRHKITKRGQNVTFRCDPISEHNRLYWYRQTLGQGPEFLTYFQNEAQLEKSRLLSDRFSAERPKGSFSTLEIQRTEQGDSAMYLCASSRRVVAGDEKLFFGSGTQLSVL.

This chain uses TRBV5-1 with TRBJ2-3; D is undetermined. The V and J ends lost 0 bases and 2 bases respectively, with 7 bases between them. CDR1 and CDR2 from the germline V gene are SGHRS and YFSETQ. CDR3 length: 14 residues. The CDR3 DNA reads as TGCGCCAGCAGCTTGGAGATAGACACAGATACGCAGTATTTT. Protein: CASSLEIDTDTQYF.

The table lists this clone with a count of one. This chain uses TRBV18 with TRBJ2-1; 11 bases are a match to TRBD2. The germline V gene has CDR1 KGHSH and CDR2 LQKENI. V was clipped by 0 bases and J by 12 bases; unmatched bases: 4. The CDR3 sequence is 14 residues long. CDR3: CASSPPSGGAVQFF. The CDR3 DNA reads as TGTGCCAGCTCACCACCTAGCGGGGGGGCCGTGCAGTTCTTC.

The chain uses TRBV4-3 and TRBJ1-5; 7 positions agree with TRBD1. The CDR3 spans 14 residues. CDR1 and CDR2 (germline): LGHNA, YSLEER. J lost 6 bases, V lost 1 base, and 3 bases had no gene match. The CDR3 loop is CASSQGGGGQPQHF. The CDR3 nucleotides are TGCGCCAGCAGCCAAGGAGGGGGCGGTCAGCCCCAGCATTTT.

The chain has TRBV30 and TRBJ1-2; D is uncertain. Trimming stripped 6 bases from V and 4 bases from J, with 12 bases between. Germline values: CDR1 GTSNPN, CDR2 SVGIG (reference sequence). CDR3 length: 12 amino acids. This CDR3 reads CACREGPYGYTF. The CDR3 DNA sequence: TGTGCCTGCCGCGAGGGTCCCTATGGCTACACCTTC.

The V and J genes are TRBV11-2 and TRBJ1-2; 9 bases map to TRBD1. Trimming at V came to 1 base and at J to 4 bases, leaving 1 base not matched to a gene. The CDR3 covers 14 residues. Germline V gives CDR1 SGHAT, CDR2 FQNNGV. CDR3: CASSLGTGAYGYTF. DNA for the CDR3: TGTGCCAGCAGCTTAGGGACAGGGGCCTATGGCTACACCTTC.

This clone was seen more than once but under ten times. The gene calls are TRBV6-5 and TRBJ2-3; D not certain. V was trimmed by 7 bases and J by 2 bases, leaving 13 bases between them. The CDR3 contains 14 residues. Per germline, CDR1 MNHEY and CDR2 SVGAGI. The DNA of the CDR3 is TGTGCCAGCACCGCACGGAGAGCCACAGATACGCAGTATTTT. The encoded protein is CASTARRATDTQYF.

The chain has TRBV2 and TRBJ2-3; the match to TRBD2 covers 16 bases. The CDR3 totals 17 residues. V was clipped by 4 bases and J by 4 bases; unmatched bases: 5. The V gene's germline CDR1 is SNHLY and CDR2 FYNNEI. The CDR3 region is CASSAGTSGGAADTQYF. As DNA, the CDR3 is TGTGCCAGCAGTGCCGGGACTAGCGGGGGGGCTGCAGATACGCAGTATTTT.

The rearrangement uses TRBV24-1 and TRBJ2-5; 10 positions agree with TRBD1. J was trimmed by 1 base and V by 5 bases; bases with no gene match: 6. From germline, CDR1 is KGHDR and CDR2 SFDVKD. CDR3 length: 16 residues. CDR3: CATSGRDRGLQETQYF. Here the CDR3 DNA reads TGTGCCACCAGTGGCCGGGACAGGGGCCTCCAAGAGACCCAGTACTTC.